This T cell receptor (beta chain) was sequenced for a study of naive and memory T cell subsets. Findings and caveats of the study: Clonotypes here are unpaired alpha or beta chain sequences. RNA-based TCR counts may shift with T cell activation and differentiation. A few larger clonotypes appeared in naive repertoires, especially CD8, possibly memory cells re-expressing CD45RA. Over 95% of naive TCR sequences appeared only once after error correction, unlike memory subsets.

Cells stained for CD3, CD4, CD8, CD45RA and CD27 were sorted into four subsets. Both TRBC1 and TRBC2 were covered by a beta constant-region primer of two equimolar oligonucleotides. Nested alpha and beta constant-region primers with the SP2 primer drove four PCR rounds on ligated cDNA. TCRdb used MiXCR to reprocess the UMI-ligation and nested PCR reads, holding one entry per CDR3 protein. The table lists 85,000 to 130,000 distinct CDR3 sequences, around 15% of them singletons. The CDR3 spans 14 residues. V was shortened by 0 bases and J by 0 bases, with 5 bases between the two germline ends. Per the germline V gene, CDR1 is SGDLS and CDR2 is YYNGEE. In the case of this clonotype: Its matching antigen is unknown.

Sequenced: naive CD8+ T cells from blood. The chain carries TRBV9 and TRBJ2-3, with D hard to call. The clonotype comes from a human donor in good health. The CDR3 loop reads CASSVVESTDTQYF. For the CDR3, the DNA is TGTGCCAGCAGCGTAGTGGAGAGCACAGATACGCAGTATTTT.